Below are 12 T cell receptor beta chains sequenced from a single sample in a study of blood T cell repertoires in COVID-19. TCRdb's table, derived via immunoSEQ multiplex PCR, lists solely in-frame clones and lacks some. The sample lists some 200,000 clones, roughly 90% occurring once. Input material: PBMCs or T cells enriched from blood (not recorded which). The receptor set was obtained from a woman in her twenties or thirties who had recovered from COVID-19.

The gene calls are TRBV19 and TRBJ1-2, with D hard to call. Per germline, CDR1 LNHDA and CDR2 SQIVND (reference sequence). The CDR3 is made up of 12 amino acids. With 2 bases removed from V and 5 bases from J, the gap between germline ends came to 6 bases. The DNA of the CDR3 is TGTGCCAGTAGTATAAATAGTTATGGCTACACCTTC. It encodes CASSINSYGYTF.

This sequence joins TRBV4-2 and TRBJ2-7, with 7 bases fitting TRBD1. CDR3 length: 16 amino acids. The V segment lost 4 bases and the J segment 3 bases; nucleotides outside the gene matches: 12. Germline lookup yields CDR1 LGHNA and CDR2 YNFKEQ. CDR3 in amino acids: CASSLHTGTADYEQYF. CDR3 nucleotides: TGTGCCAGCAGCCTACATACCGGGACAGCAGACTACGAGCAGTACTTC.

CDR3 protein: CASSLAEAANQPQHF. The CDR3 DNA reads as TGTGCCAGCAGCTTAGCAGAGGCCGCGAATCAGCCCCAGCATTTT. The rearrangement uses TRBV7-2 and TRBJ1-5, with D unresolved. V shed 0 bases and J shed 4 bases, with 10 bases lying between them. This CDR3 contains 15 residues. Germline V gene lookup returns CDR1 SGHTA and CDR2 FQGNSA.

This chain uses TRBV7-3 with TRBJ2-1, with D tentatively TRBD1 (7 bases). The CDR3 has 16 amino acids. CDR1 and CDR2 (germline): SGHTA, FQGTGA. V was clipped by 1 base and J by 1 base, with 11 bases between them. The CDR3 DNA follows: TGTGCCAGCAGCTTAAAGGGGGCGGGATCCTACAATGAGCAGTTCTTC. It encodes CASSLKGAGSYNEQFF.

The rearrangement links TRBV2 to TRBJ1-1; tentative D call: TRBD1 (6 bases). CDR3 length: 15 residues. Germline V gives CDR1 SNHLY, CDR2 FYNNEI. Trimming cost V 2 bases and J 1 base, with 11 bases left between them. CDR3 bases: TGTGCCAGCAGTGAACAGGGGATTAGGAACACTGAAGCTTTCTTT. Amino acid sequence: CASSEQGIRNTEAFF.

The rearrangement links TRBV19 to TRBJ2-3; a weak D match, TRBD1 (5 bases). V was cut by 5 bases and J by 1 base, with 10 bases left in between. This CDR3 comprises 14 residues. Germline CDR1 reads LNHDA; CDR2 reads SQIVND (reference sequence). This CDR3 is CASSPGHRTDTQYF. CDR3 DNA: TGTGCCAGTAGTCCAGGACACCGCACAGATACGCAGTATTTT. The complete variable domain, with remaining parts taken from reference TRBV19 and TRBJ2-3, reads DGGITQSPKYLFRKEGQNVTLSCEQNLNHDAMYWYRQDPGQGLRLIYYSQIVNDFQKGDIAEGYSVSREKKESFPLTVTSAQKNPTAFYLCASSPGHRTDTQYFGPGTRLTVL.

CDR3 residues: CASSITGAGELFF. The CDR3 DNA is TGTGCCAGTAGTATAACGGGAGCCGGGGAGCTGTTTTTT. The V call is TRBV19, the J call TRBJ2-2; possible D gene TRBD2, 6 bases. The CDR3 has 13 residues. Germline loops: CDR1 LNHDA, CDR2 SQIVND (reference sequence). Trimming took off 2 bases at V and 6 bases at J, with 7 bases between the two ends. The full variable domain, completed using reference TRBV19 and TRBJ2-2, is DGGITQSPKYLFRKEGQNVTLSCEQNLNHDAMYWYRQDPGQGLRLIYYSQIVNDFQKGDIAEGYSVSREKKESFPLTVTSAQKNPTAFYLCASSITGAGELFFGEGSRLTVL.

The genes are TRBV29-1 and TRBJ2-1, with D tentatively TRBD2 (6 bases). This CDR3 spans 12 amino acids. Germline assignment: CDR1 SQVTM and CDR2 ANQGSEA. The V end lost 2 bases, the J end lost 14 bases, and 16 bases lay between the germline ends. CDR3 loop: CSVETDRLEEFF. In nucleotides, the CDR3 is TGCAGCGTTGAAACCGACAGACTAGAGGAGTTCTTC.

In its sample, this clone was seen a few times. The chain joins TRBV29-1 to TRBJ1-5; D gene ambiguous. CDR1 is SQVTM, CDR2 ANQGSEA, per germline. The CDR3 is 13 amino acids. V lost 4 bases and J 7 bases, leaving 14 bases between the germline ends. CDR3 DNA sequence: TGCAGCGTTGTTTTCAGCGATGGCCAGCCCCAGCATTTT. Translating it yields CSVVFSDGQPQHF.

The V call is TRBV30, the J call TRBJ1-2; TRBD1 might be the D (5 bases). The ends were cut back, 5 bases at V and 3 bases at J, with 13 bases in the middle. CDR3 length equals 13 residues. CDR1 GTSNPN and CDR2 SVGIG come from the germline V gene (reference sequence). CDR3 sequence (DNA): TGTGCCTGGTCCGGGACTGCCTACTATGGCTACACCTTC. Translated, it gives CAWSGTAYYGYTF. Together with reference TRBV30 and TRBJ1-2, the CDR3 gives the full variable domain: SQTIHQWPATLVQPVGSPLSLECTVEGTSNPNLYWYRQAAGRGLQLLFYSVGIGQISSEVPQNLSASRPQDRQFILSSKKLLLSDSGFYLCAWSGTAYYGYTFGSGTRLTVV.

This chain links TRBV24-1 with TRBJ2-5; 11 positions agree with TRBD2. There are 17 residues in the CDR3. V shed 3 bases and J 4 bases; nucleotides not matched to a gene: 9. Germline loops: CDR1 KGHDR, CDR2 SFDVKD. The CDR3 region is CATSDTVSGRAGETQYF. The CDR3 DNA reads as TGTGCCACCAGTGATACTGTTAGCGGGAGGGCCGGAGAGACCCAGTACTTC.

This clone was observed a single time. The gene calls are TRBV24-1 and TRBJ2-1; 7 bases are a match to TRBD1. The CDR3 has 17 residues. J gave up 7 bases and V 3 bases, and 14 bases lay outside the gene matches. The germline V gene has CDR1 KGHDR and CDR2 SFDVKD. The CDR3 nucleotides read TGTGCCACCAGTGATGATAGGACAGGCCGCGTACGGAATGAGCAGTTCTTC. It is translated as CATSDDRTGRVRNEQFF.